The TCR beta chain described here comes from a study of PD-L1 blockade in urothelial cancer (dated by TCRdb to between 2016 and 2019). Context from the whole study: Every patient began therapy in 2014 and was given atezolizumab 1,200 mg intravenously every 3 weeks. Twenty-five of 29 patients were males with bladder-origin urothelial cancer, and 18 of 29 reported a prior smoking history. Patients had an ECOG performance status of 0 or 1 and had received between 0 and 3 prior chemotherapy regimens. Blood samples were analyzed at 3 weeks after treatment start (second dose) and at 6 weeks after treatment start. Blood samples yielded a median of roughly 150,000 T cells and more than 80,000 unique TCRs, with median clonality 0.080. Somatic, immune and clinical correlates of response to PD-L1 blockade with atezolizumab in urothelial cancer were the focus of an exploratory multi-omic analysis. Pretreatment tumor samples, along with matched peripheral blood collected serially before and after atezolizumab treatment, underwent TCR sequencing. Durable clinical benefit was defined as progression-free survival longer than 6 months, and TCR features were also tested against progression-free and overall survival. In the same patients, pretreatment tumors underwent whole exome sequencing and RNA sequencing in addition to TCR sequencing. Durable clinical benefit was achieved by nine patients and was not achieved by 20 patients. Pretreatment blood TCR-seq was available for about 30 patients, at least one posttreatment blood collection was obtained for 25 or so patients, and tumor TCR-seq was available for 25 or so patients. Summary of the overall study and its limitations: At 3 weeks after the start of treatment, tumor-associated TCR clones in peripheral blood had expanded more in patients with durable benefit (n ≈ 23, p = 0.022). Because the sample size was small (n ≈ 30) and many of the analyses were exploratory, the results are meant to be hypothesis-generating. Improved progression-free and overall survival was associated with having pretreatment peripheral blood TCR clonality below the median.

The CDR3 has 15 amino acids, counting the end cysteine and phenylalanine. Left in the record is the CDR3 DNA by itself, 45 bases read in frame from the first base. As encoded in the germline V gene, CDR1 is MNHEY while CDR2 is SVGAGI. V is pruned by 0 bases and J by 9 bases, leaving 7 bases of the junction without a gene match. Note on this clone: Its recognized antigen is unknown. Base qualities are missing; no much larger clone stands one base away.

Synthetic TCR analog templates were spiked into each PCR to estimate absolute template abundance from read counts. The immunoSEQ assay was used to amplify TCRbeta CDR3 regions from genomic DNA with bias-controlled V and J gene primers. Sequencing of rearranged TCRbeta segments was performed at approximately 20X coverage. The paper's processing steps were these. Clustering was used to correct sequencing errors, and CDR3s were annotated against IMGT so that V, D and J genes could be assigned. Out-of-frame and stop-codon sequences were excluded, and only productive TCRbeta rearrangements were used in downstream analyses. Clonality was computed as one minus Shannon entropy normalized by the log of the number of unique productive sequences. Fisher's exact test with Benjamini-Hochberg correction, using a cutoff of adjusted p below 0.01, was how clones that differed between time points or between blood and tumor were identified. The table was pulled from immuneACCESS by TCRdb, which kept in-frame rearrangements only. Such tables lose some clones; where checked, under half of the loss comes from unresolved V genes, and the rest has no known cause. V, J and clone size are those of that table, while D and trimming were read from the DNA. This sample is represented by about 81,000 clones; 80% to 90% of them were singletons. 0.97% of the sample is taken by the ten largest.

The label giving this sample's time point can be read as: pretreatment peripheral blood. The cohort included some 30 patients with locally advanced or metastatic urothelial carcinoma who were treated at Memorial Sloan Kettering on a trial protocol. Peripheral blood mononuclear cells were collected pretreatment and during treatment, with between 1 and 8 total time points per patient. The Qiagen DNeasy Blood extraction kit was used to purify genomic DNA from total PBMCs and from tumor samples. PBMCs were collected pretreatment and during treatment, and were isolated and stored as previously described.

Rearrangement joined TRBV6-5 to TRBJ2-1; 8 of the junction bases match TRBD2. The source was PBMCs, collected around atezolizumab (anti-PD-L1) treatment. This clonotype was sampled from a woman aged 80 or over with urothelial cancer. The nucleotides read TGTGCCAGCAGTTACTCGCACGGGAGGGAAGTTGAGCAGTTCTTC. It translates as CASSYSHGREVEQFF.